Sequencing of this T cell receptor beta chain was carried out in a study of blood T cell repertoires in COVID-19. Study-level background: Samples of COVID-19 (acute and convalescent) were obtained from the United States, Italy and Spain.

Using immunoSEQ multiplex PCR, the repertoire was profiled, and TCRdb retains in-frame clones only, with some absent. The sample shows about 480,000 clones, roughly 90% of them seen only once. Ages ranged from about 18 to 89 years, with residence in more than 20 US areas. From germline, CDR1 is SGHRS and CDR2 YFSETQ. The CDR3 runs to 15 residues. J lost 8 bases, V lost 4 bases, and 9 bases had no gene match. The V call is TRBV5-1, the J call TRBJ2-1; 10 positions agree with TRBD2. The sample comprised PBMCs or T cells enriched from blood (not recorded which). The TCR comes from a woman aged 35 to 49 who had recovered from COVID-19. CDR3 in amino acids: CASSRESGRGDEQFF. The CDR3 bases are TGCGCCAGCAGCCGGGAGAGCGGGAGGGGCGATGAGCAGTTCTTC.